This T cell receptor beta chain was retrieved from a study of shared clonotypes between healthy human individuals. Profiling relied on immunoSEQ multiplex PCR, and the TCRdb table lists in-frame clones only, not all of them. The sample records 1.5 million to 1.9 million clones, 98% being singletons. In this sample, this clone turned up once. The V gene lost 3 bases and the J gene lost 0 bases, with 10 bases spanning the gap. Germline CDR1 SGHTS, CDR2 YDEGEE. The CDR3 sequence is 15 residues long. The study enrolled healthy HIV-negative adults without recent acute infections or vaccinations as donors. This chain joins TRBV5-8 and TRBJ1-5; TRBD1 might be the D (5 bases). This TCR was recovered from a man aged 25 to 40 in good health. Sample: naive CD4+ T cells sorted from blood. Subset defined: CD45RA+ positively selected. CDR3 protein: CASSWDVDSNQPQHF. DNA of the CDR3: TGTGCCAGCAGCTGGGACGTTGATAGCAATCAGCCCCAGCATTTT.